The present T cell receptor beta chain was sequenced within a study of tumor and adjacent non-tumor tissue in lung cancer. This sample's RNA came from whole unsorted tissue. This non-tumor lung sample came from over 3 cm beyond the tumor edge. TCRbeta libraries were built with three rounds of nested PCR, modified from ARM-PCR. One entry per CDR3 protein results from TCRdb running MiXCR on the multiplex PCR reads. Of about 98,000 distinct CDR3 sequences in the sample, 75% to 90% were seen once. Per the germline V gene, CDR1 is LGHNA and CDR2 is YNFKEQ. There are 16 residues in the CDR3. Of note for this clonotype: It is likely a read error, because the conserved phenylalanine at the end of the CDR3 is missing.

Sequencing was carried out using distant non-tumor lung tissue. The V gene is TRBV4-2, the J gene TRBJ2-1; 7 bases align to TRBD2. The clonotype was recovered from a man aged 60 to 75 with small cell lung cancer. The CDR3 sequence: CANSQVSGKGVDEQFI. As DNA, the CDR3 is TGCGCCAATAGCCAAGTCAGCGGGAAAGGGGTCGATGAGCAGTTCATC.